The present entry profiles one TCR beta chain with its context. Its antigen remains unidentified. The sample is drawn from a study of OX40 agonist ivuxolimab in advanced cancers. Points from the study as a whole: Certain nonresponders likewise exhibited a low normalized T-cell clonal expansion.

Only in-frame clones appear in the TCRdb table, and some are missing; sequencing was by immunoSEQ multiplex PCR. The sample lists 65,000 to 85,000 clones, roughly 90% occurring once. This CDR3 spans 12 amino acids. The ends were cut back, 7 bases at V and 4 bases at J, with 10 bases in the middle. CDR1 is ENHRY and CDR2 is SYGVKD in the germline V gene. The material sequenced was CD4+ or CD8+ T cells sorted from blood, taken in a trial of the OX40 agonist ivuxolimab. The sequence came from an adult with an advanced solid tumor such as melanoma, head and neck, liver or kidney cancer. This chain uses TRBV10-3 with TRBJ2-5, with no clear D. Here the CDR3 reads CAINGDGETQYF. Here the CDR3 DNA reads TGTGCCATCAACGGTGACGGAGAGACCCAGTACTTC.